This record looks at one T cell receptor beta chain sequence and its context. Antigen unknown. This sample is part of a study of CXCR3-negative and CXCR3-positive naive CD8 T cells. The study, taken as a whole, reports: Memory CD8+ cells had much lower diversity, and both naive subsets had comparably high diversity. TRB CDR3s were more hydrophobic in CXCR3-positive than in CXCR3-negative naive cells.

This CDR3 is 15 amino acids long. From germline, CDR1 is MNHEY and CDR2 SVGAGI. All TRB cDNA libraries came from 5' RACE performed with UMI labels. TCRdb reprocessed the 5' RACE reads, keeping one entry per CDR3 protein, no DNA. This table lists tens of thousands of distinct CDR3 sequences. This chain links TRBV6-5 with TRBJ2-3. The sequencing input was naive CXCR3+ CD8+ T cells from blood. Subset denoted: CD45RO-CCR7+CD27+CD95- naive CD8+ T cells expressing CXCR3 (TNR3+). The TCR comes from a human donor in good health. Some clones in this sample may be carry-over from other donors' samples. CDR3 loop: CASSYGGASTDTQYF.